This T cell receptor (beta chain) was sequenced for a study of T cells in Graves' hyperthyroidism and ophthalmopathy. The source material, RNA transcripts, was used to amplify TCR beta CDR3 regions. In the first-round RT-PCR of the TCR CDR3, the HTBI primer set was used. Using its own MiXCR run on the multiplex PCR reads, TCRdb lists one record per CDR3 protein. The table lists tens of thousands of distinct CDR3 sequences, 49% of them singletons. This CDR3 spans 18 amino acids. Germline V lookup: CDR1 GTSNPN, CDR2 SVGIG (reference sequence). Trimming cost V 5 bases and J 6 bases; bases outside gene matches: 19.

This TCR derives from a woman under 40 with Graves' ophthalmopathy. The chain joins TRBV30 to TRBJ2-1, with 10 bases aligning to TRBD2. The sample comprised blood. The DNA for the CDR3 is TGTGCCTGGGGTCCCCGGTTAACCGGGACTAGCGACTCCAATGAGCAGTTCTTC. As protein: CAWGPRLTGTSDSNEQFF.